A single sample gave rise to the 31 T cell receptor beta chains below, sequenced in a study of PD-1 blockade in classical Hodgkin lymphoma. Data came from immunoSEQ multiplex PCR; TCRdb stores just in-frame clones and leaves some out. Among some 41,000 clones, over 60% were seen once, and the ten largest hold roughly 9.7%. No patient escaped relapse after autologous stem cell transplantation, and brentuximab vedotin exposure varied. The sample consisted of peripheral blood mononuclear cells (PBMCs), taken at baseline. The receptors stem from a human donor with classical Hodgkin lymphoma.

Within the sample, this clone is medium-sized. The rearrangement links TRBV2 to TRBJ2-3; 11 positions match TRBD1. This CDR3 region has 15 residues. Germline-derived CDR1 and CDR2 are SNHLY and FYNNEI. V lost 6 bases and J lost 0; bases outside the gene matches: 2. The CDR3 DNA reads as TGTGCCAGCAGACGGACAGGGGGCAGCACAGATACGCAGTATTTT. Translation gives CASRRTGGSTDTQYF.

The gene calls are TRBV19 and TRBJ2-1; tentatively, D is TRBD1 or TRBD2 (6 bases each). CDR3 length: 15 amino acids. V shed 1 base and J shed 7 bases, with 14 bases lying between them. Germline CDR1 LNHDA, CDR2 SQIVND (reference sequence). The CDR3 loop reads CASSIGPGATNEQFF. In nucleotides, the CDR3 is TGTGCCAGTAGTATAGGTCCGGGGGCAACTAATGAGCAGTTCTTC.

V and J are TRBV18 and TRBJ1-5, with TRBD1 as a possible D gene (6 bases). This CDR3 is built from 13 residues. Germline CDR1 and CDR2: KGHSH and LQKENI. Between the trimmed V and J ends, which lost 6 bases and 1 base, there was a span of 7 bases. The CDR3 sequence: CASSGQSNQPQHF. CDR3 sequence (DNA): TGTGCCAGCTCCGGACAGAGCAATCAGCCCCAGCATTTT.

The genes are TRBV5-1 and TRBJ2-3; D is perhaps TRBD1 or TRBD2 (6 bases each). The V end was cut by 0 bases, the J end by 6 bases, with 11 bases between. The CDR3 loop spans 14 amino acids. CDR1 is SGHRS, CDR2 YFSETQ, per germline. The CDR3 reads CASSLEGEADTQYF. CDR3 bases: TGCGCCAGCAGCTTGGAGGGGGAGGCCGATACGCAGTATTTT.

This clone was seen only a few times. The J gene is TRBJ2-1, the V gene TRBV11-2; 7 nucleotides match TRBD2. The CDR3 spans 13 residues. Germline V gene lookup returns CDR1 SGHAT and CDR2 FQNNGV. V lost 6 bases and J lost 6; bases outside the gene matches: 5. CDR3 residues: CASSPLAANEQFF. The CDR3 DNA reads as TGTGCCAGCAGTCCCCTAGCGGCCAATGAGCAGTTCTTC.

The rearrangement joins TRBV18 to TRBJ1-1; D ambiguous. Germline V gene data show CDR1 as KGHSH and CDR2 as LQKENI. CDR3 length: 13 amino acids. V was shortened by 4 bases and J by 5 bases, with 11 bases between the two germline ends. CDR3 region: CASSLSQGTEAFF. DNA of the CDR3: TGTGCCAGCTCACTCTCTCAAGGGACTGAAGCTTTCTTT.

A single count supports this clone. The chain uses TRBV5-1 and TRBJ2-1; D possibly corresponds to TRBD2 (6 bases). The CDR3 sequence is 16 residues long. The V gene's germline CDR1 is SGHRS and CDR2 YFSETQ. V was clipped by 0 bases and J by 4 bases, with 14 bases between them. For the CDR3, the DNA is TGCGCCAGCAGCTTGGCCGCGGTAGCGGATTACAATGAGCAGTTCTTC. It is translated as CASSLAAVADYNEQFF.

As to this clone: Additional DNA sequences in this sample encode the identical CDR3. This chain joins TRBV7-9 and TRBJ1-5; no definite D call. The germline V gene has CDR1 SEHNR and CDR2 FQNEAQ (reference sequence). V was shortened by 5 bases and J by 4 bases, with 9 bases between the two germline ends. The CDR3 is 13 amino acids. The chain's CDR3 is CASSLGPNQPQHF. The CDR3 DNA sequence: TGTGCCAGCAGCCTAGGACCGAATCAGCCCCAGCATTTT.

CDR3 nucleotides: TGTGCCAGCAGGGCGCCGGCGGTCTATGGCTACACCTTC. It codes for CASRAPAVYGYTF. This chain joins TRBV6-5 and TRBJ1-2, with D hard to call. Germline CDR1 MNHEY, CDR2 SVGAGI. Trimming pared 6 bases from V and 4 bases from J, leaving 12 bases between. The CDR3 sequence is 13 residues long.

This rearrangement joins TRBV7-9 to TRBJ2-7; TRBD1 might be the D (7 bases). Germline V gene lookup returns CDR1 SEHNR and CDR2 FQNEAQ (reference sequence). V was trimmed by 5 bases and J by 7 bases, leaving 24 bases between them. CDR3 length equals 16 residues. CDR3 DNA sequence: TGTGCCAGCAGCCGCGGGATTAGGGGGGACAGTGAAGAGCAGTACTTC. Translating it yields CASSRGIRGDSEEQYF.

The genes are TRBV10-3 and TRBJ2-1; D is ambiguous. Trimming took off 3 bases at V and 1 base at J, with 10 bases between the two ends. The CDR3 consists of 15 residues. The germline gives CDR1 ENHRY, CDR2 SYGVKD. The CDR3 DNA reads TGTGCCATCAGTGACCCAGCGCTGTCCTACAATGAGCAGTTCTTC. Its translation: CAISDPALSYNEQFF.

The gene calls are TRBV19 and TRBJ2-4; the D gene is possibly TRBD2 (6 bases). Trimming removed 5 bases at V and 1 base at J, with 18 bases between. The CDR3 runs to 17 residues. Germline CDR1 and CDR2: LNHDA and SQIVND (reference sequence). The CDR3 reads CASSHLGLPGAKNIQYF. The CDR3 DNA follows: TGTGCCAGTAGTCACCTCGGACTACCCGGTGCCAAAAACATTCAGTACTTC.

This clone showed up just a few times. V and J are TRBV7-6 and TRBJ1-1; no definite D call. Looked up from germline, CDR1 is SGHVS and CDR2 is FNYEAQ. This CDR3 is built from 11 residues. Trimming shortened V by 2 bases and J by 5 bases, and 3 bases separated the two germline ends. The CDR3 nucleotides read TGTGCCAGCAGCTTAAGAACTGAAGCTTTCTTT. It specifies CASSLRTEAFF.

The chain carries TRBV15 and TRBJ2-5; 10 bases align to TRBD2. The ends lost 0 bases at V and 5 bases at J; junction bases unmatched: 9. The CDR3 is 17 residues long. CDR1 is LNHNV, CDR2 YYDKDF, per germline (reference sequence). The CDR3 loop is CATSRDFPAGGDETQYF. The CDR3 DNA reads TGTGCCACCAGCAGAGATTTCCCAGCGGGAGGGGATGAGACCCAGTACTTC.

The J gene is TRBJ1-1, the V gene TRBV30, with D possibly TRBD1 on 5 matching bases. Trimming cost V 5 bases and J 4 bases, with 14 bases left between them. The CDR3 totals 13 residues. Germline assignment: CDR1 GTSNPN and CDR2 SVGIG (reference sequence). This chain's CDR3 is CAWEGQGFTEAFF. Written as DNA, the CDR3 is TGTGCCTGGGAGGGGCAGGGCTTCACTGAAGCTTTCTTT.

The V gene is TRBV4-3, the J gene TRBJ1-1; 9 positions match TRBD1. The V gene's germline CDR1 is LGHNA and CDR2 YSLEER. The CDR3 loop spans 16 amino acids. V was clipped by 1 base and J by 6 bases; unmatched bases: 9. The CDR3 reads CASSQASGQGSAEAFF. CDR3 coding DNA: TGCGCCAGCAGCCAAGCGAGCGGACAGGGGAGCGCTGAAGCTTTCTTT.

This clone was counted a few times. This chain connects TRBV7-9 to TRBJ2-7; D may be TRBD1 (6 bases). V lost 5 bases, J lost 0 bases, and 14 bases lay in between. The CDR3 has 15 residues. CDR1 is SEHNR and CDR2 is FQNEAQ in the germline V gene (reference sequence). CDR3 protein: CASSHRDRSSYEQYF. The CDR3 nucleotides read TGTGCCAGCAGCCATCGCGACAGGAGCTCCTACGAGCAGTACTTC.

In DNA form, the CDR3 reads TGTGCCAGCAGTATAACAAGGCGGGGGGCTCACGGGGAGCTGTTTTTT. This encodes CASSITRRGAHGELFF. V usage is TRBV7-9 and J usage is TRBJ2-2; 8 bases fit TRBD2. J gave up 7 bases and V 6 bases, and 13 bases lay outside the gene matches. Germline V CDR1 and CDR2: SEHNR, FQNEAQ (reference sequence). This CDR3 is built from 16 residues.

This sequence joins TRBV5-1 and TRBJ1-1, with D hard to call. The germline V and J ends were trimmed by 2 bases and 1 base, with 9 bases remaining between them. Germline assignment: CDR1 SGHRS and CDR2 YFSETQ. There are 14 residues in the CDR3. CDR3 residues: CASSFWTENTEAFF. The DNA of the CDR3 is TGCGCCAGCAGCTTTTGGACGGAGAACACTGAAGCTTTCTTT.

This chain joins TRBV7-4 and TRBJ2-1, with D perhaps TRBD2 (6 bases). The CDR3 runs to 15 residues. The germline CDR1 and CDR2 sequences are SGHVT and SQSDAQ. Trimming cost V 1 base and J 3 bases, with 10 bases left between them. CDR3 in DNA: TGTGCCAGCAGCTTAGAGGGACTTAACTACAATGAGCAGTTCTTC. Amino acid sequence: CASSLEGLNYNEQFF.

The V and J genes are TRBV4-3 and TRBJ2-5; 8 bases align to TRBD2. The germline V gene has CDR1 LGHNA and CDR2 YSLEER. V dropped 0 bases and J dropped 5; count of bases not matched to a gene: 11. The CDR3 runs to 17 residues. The CDR3 DNA follows: TGCGCCAGCAGCCAAGATCCATTACGGGAGGGCCGGGAGACCCAGTACTTC. Residues: CASSQDPLREGRETQYF.

This sequence joins TRBV6-4 and TRBJ1-2; D remains unclear. The CDR3 length is 13 residues. Germline values: CDR1 MRHNA, CDR2 SNTAGT. The ends were cut back, 7 bases at V and 4 bases at J, with 13 bases in the middle. The CDR3 region has the DNA TGTGCCAGCACACACGGAAAGACCTATGGCTACACCTTC. This gives the protein CASTHGKTYGYTF.

The chain recombines TRBV7-3 with TRBJ2-7; D is undetermined. Trimming removed 4 bases at V and 1 base at J, with 8 bases between. The CDR3 is made up of 13 amino acids. From germline, CDR1 is SGHTA and CDR2 FQGTGA. CDR3 sequence (DNA): TGTGCCAGCAGCTATGGCACGTCCTACGAGCAGTACTTC. It specifies CASSYGTSYEQYF.

This chain uses TRBV5-4 with TRBJ2-5; 11 bases align to TRBD2. There are 18 residues in the CDR3. Looked up from germline, CDR1 is SGHNT and CDR2 is YYREEE (reference sequence). Germline trimming cut 0 bases from V and 5 bases from J; bases unmatched to any gene: 12. The CDR3 spells CASSLGTLAGGRGETQYF. CDR3 bases: TGTGCCAGCAGCTTGGGGACCCTAGCGGGAGGTCGAGGTGAGACCCAGTACTTC.

The table lists this clone with a count of one. The rearrangement uses TRBV5-1 and TRBJ2-7; tentative D call: TRBD2 (6 bases). Germline V gene data show CDR1 as SGHRS and CDR2 as YFSETQ. With 0 bases removed from V and 3 bases from J, the gap between germline ends came to 13 bases. The CDR3 is made up of 15 amino acids. CDR3 residues: CASSLDGGLDYEQYF. CDR3 bases: TGCGCCAGCAGCTTGGACGGGGGATTAGACTACGAGCAGTACTTC.

The V call is TRBV15, the J call TRBJ2-5; D is unresolved. Germline V lookup: CDR1 LNHNV, CDR2 YYDKDF (reference sequence). The CDR3 has 13 residues. Trimming took 1 base from V and 4 from J, leaving 7 bases between them. The CDR3 protein is CATSRGVRETQYF. The CDR3 nucleotides read TGTGCCACCAGCAGAGGGGTCCGAGAGACCCAGTACTTC.

V is TRBV29-1 and J is TRBJ2-4, with D possibly being TRBD2 (5 bases). Trimming took 5 bases from V and 8 from J, leaving 10 bases between them. Germline lookup yields CDR1 SQVTM and CDR2 ANQGSEA. The CDR3 length is 11 residues. CDR3 loop: CSVSDGDIQYF. For the CDR3, the DNA is TGCAGCGTTTCGGACGGGGACATTCAGTACTTC. Full variable domain (outside the CDR3, taken from reference TRBV29-1 and TRBJ2-4): SAVISQKPSRDICQRGTSLTIQCQVDSQVTMMFWYRQQPGQSLTLIATANQGSEATYESGFVIDKFPISRPNLTFSTLTVSNMSPEDSSIYLCSVSDGDIQYFGAGTRLSVL.

The J gene is TRBJ2-5, the V gene TRBV25-1; 10 positions match TRBD1. The germline CDR1 and CDR2 sequences are MGHDK and SYGVNS. The CDR3 totals 15 residues. J gave up 3 bases and V 4 bases, and 5 bases lay outside the gene matches. The CDR3: CASSVLGTGEETQYF. The CDR3 DNA reads as TGTGCCAGCAGTGTATTAGGGACAGGGGAAGAGACCCAGTACTTC.

The V call is TRBV5-1, the J call TRBJ1-1, with a possible D match to TRBD1 (6 bases). The V end lost 0 bases, the J end lost 4 bases, and 13 bases lay between the germline ends. The CDR3 spans 15 residues. Germline loops: CDR1 SGHRS, CDR2 YFSETQ. This chain's CDR3 is CASSLATGGATEAFF. In DNA, the CDR3 is TGCGCCAGCAGCTTGGCCACTGGGGGGGCCACTGAAGCTTTCTTT. Full variable domain (missing parts from reference TRBV5-1 and TRBJ1-1): KAGVTQTPRYLIKTRGQQVTLSCSPISGHRSVSWYQQTPGQGLQFLFEYFSETQRNKGNFPGRFSGRQFSNSRSEMNVSTLELGDSALYLCASSLATGGATEAFFGQGTRLTVV.

The chain recombines TRBV30 with TRBJ2-4; 9 positions match TRBD2. This CDR3 has 13 amino acids. CDR1 and CDR2 (germline): GTSNPN, SVGIG (reference sequence). J lost 7 bases, V lost 2 bases, and 3 bases had no gene match. CDR3 region: CAWSISGRNIQYF. CDR3 DNA: TGTGCCTGGAGTATAAGCGGGAGGAACATTCAGTACTTC. Variable domain in full (rest from reference TRBV30 and TRBJ2-4): SQTIHQWPATLVQPVGSPLSLECTVEGTSNPNLYWYRQAAGRGLQLLFYSVGIGQISSEVPQNLSASRPQDRQFILSSKKLLLSDSGFYLCAWSISGRNIQYFGAGTRLSVL.

A remark on this clone: Relative to the germline gene, one junction end is altered; a read error may explain this. The genes are TRBV7-7 and TRBJ2-3; D tentatively reads TRBD1 or TRBD2 (6 bases each). In germline, CDR1 is SSHAT, CDR2 FNYEAQ (reference sequence). CDR3 size: 16 residues. CDR3 in amino acids: CASSLKPWGAGDTQYF. CDR3 nucleotides: TGTGCTAGCAGCTTAAAACCGTGGGGGGCAGGAGATACGCAGTATTTT.